This entry lists 23 T cell receptor beta chains sequenced from one sample in a study of PD-1 blockade in classical Hodgkin lymphoma. Each patient's relapse followed autologous stem cell transplantation, and brentuximab vedotin exposure varied. The method was immunoSEQ multiplex PCR; TCRdb's version includes in-frame clones alone and lacks a portion of them. This repertoire shows about 110,000 clones, 89% found once; its top ten account for just under 20%. The sequences come from peripheral blood mononuclear cells (PBMCs), collected before the second cycle of nivolumab. These receptors were taken from a human donor with classical Hodgkin lymphoma.

The chain joins TRBV6-1 to TRBJ1-4, with D possibly being TRBD1 (6 bases). CDR3 size: 13 residues. The germline V and J ends were trimmed by 7 bases and 6 bases, with 12 bases remaining between them. The germline CDR1 and CDR2 sequences are MNHNS and SASEGT. DNA of the CDR3: TGTGCCAGCAAGGGACAAAACGATGAAAAACTGTTTTTT. This codes for CASKGQNDEKLFF.

The CDR3 loop is CASSRPSDIFTYNEQFF. CDR3 coding DNA: TGTGCCAGCAGCCGCCCATCAGATATCTTTACCTACAATGAGCAGTTCTTC. This chain joins TRBV14 and TRBJ2-1; unclear D gene. The CDR3 runs 17 residues. With 4 bases removed from V and 2 bases from J, the gap between germline ends came to 18 bases. CDR1 is SGHDN, CDR2 FVKESK, per germline.

The chain recombines TRBV6-5 with TRBJ2-1, with D maybe TRBD2 (6 bases). The CDR3 spans 13 residues. Germline values: CDR1 MNHEY, CDR2 SVGAGI. Trimming removed 5 bases at V and 6 bases at J, with 11 bases between. In nucleotides, the CDR3 is TGTGCCAGCAGTACGGGACTTCCCAATGAGCAGTTCTTC. It codes for CASSTGLPNEQFF.

This chain uses TRBV7-2 with TRBJ2-6, with TRBD2 matching 11 bases. The CDR3 has 17 residues. CDR1 is SGHTA, CDR2 FQGNSA, per germline. Trimming at V came to 8 bases and at J to 2 bases, leaving 8 bases not matched to a gene. The CDR3 sequence is CASAHLAGGAGANVLTF. The CDR3 DNA reads as TGTGCCAGCGCCCATTTAGCGGGAGGGGCTGGGGCCAACGTCCTGACTTTC.

The chain has TRBV27 and TRBJ2-2; D call uncertain. This CDR3 has 14 residues. Trimming stripped 4 bases from V and 1 base from J, with 7 bases between. Germline V gene data show CDR1 as MNHEY and CDR2 as SMNVEV (reference sequence). CDR3 in amino acids: CASSSLENTGELFF. The CDR3 nucleotides are TGTGCCAGCAGTTCCCTAGAGAACACCGGGGAGCTGTTTTTT.

The chain uses TRBV11-1 and TRBJ2-7, with 7 bases fitting TRBD1. The CDR3 runs 18 residues. J lost 4 bases, V lost 4 bases, and 19 bases had no gene match. In germline, CDR1 is SGHAT, CDR2 FQDESV (reference sequence). CDR3 sequence (DNA): TGTGCCAGCAGCTCCCCGCTGGCCACAGGGGAGTGGGATTACGAGCAGTACTTC. This translates into CASSSPLATGEWDYEQYF.

This clone was observed once. V and J are TRBV6-5 and TRBJ1-1; TRBD1 might be the D (5 bases). V gave up 6 bases and J gave up 5 bases, with 16 bases separating them. There are 14 residues in the CDR3. Per germline, CDR1 MNHEY and CDR2 SVGAGI. CDR3 protein: CASRQGVLGTEAFF. The CDR3 nucleotides are TGTGCCAGCAGGCAAGGGGTCCTGGGGACTGAAGCTTTCTTT.

The genes are TRBV28 and TRBJ1-5, with D perhaps TRBD1 (6 bases). V dropped 5 bases and J dropped 2 bases, with 13 bases sitting between them. The CDR3 consists of 15 residues. CDR1 and CDR2 (germline): MDHEN, SYDVKM. CDR3 region: CASSPRGRGNQPQHF. The CDR3 DNA is TGTGCCAGCAGTCCCCGGGGGCGCGGCAATCAGCCCCAGCATTTT.

This chain links TRBV15 with TRBJ1-1; D is undetermined. This CDR3 is built from 12 residues. Trimming shortened V by 5 bases and J by 7 bases, and 11 bases separated the two germline ends. Germline V lookup: CDR1 LNHNV, CDR2 YYDKDF (reference sequence). The chain's CDR3 is CATSQNAVEAFF. The DNA for the CDR3 is TGTGCCACCAGCCAAAATGCGGTTGAAGCTTTCTTT.

The V and J genes are TRBV9 and TRBJ2-5; 10 nucleotides align to TRBD2. Germline lookup yields CDR1 SGDLS and CDR2 YYNGEE. The CDR3 is 19 residues long. The V and J ends lost 0 bases and 2 bases, in that order; junction bases with no gene match: 13. The CDR3 bases are TGTGCCAGCAGCGTAGAGGGGTCTAGCGGGAGCCCAGCTCAAGAGACCCAGTACTTC. It yields the protein CASSVEGSSGSPAQETQYF.

V and J are TRBV5-1 and TRBJ1-1; 10 bases line up with TRBD1. V was pared by 2 bases and J by 5 bases, with 3 bases of the junction left unmatched. The CDR3 has 14 residues. Germline lookup yields CDR1 SGHRS and CDR2 YFSETQ. The CDR3 sequence: CASSLGTGVTEAFF. The CDR3 bases are TGCGCCAGCAGCTTAGGGACAGGGGTTACTGAAGCTTTCTTT.

The chain joins TRBV6-5 to TRBJ1-2; tentatively, D is TRBD1 (6 bases). Per germline, CDR1 MNHEY and CDR2 SVGAGI. V lost 0 bases to trimming and J lost 1 base, with 12 bases between them. This CDR3 region has 16 residues. The CDR3 loop is CASSYSTLQGNYGYTF. In DNA form, the CDR3 reads TGTGCCAGCAGTTACTCGACCTTACAGGGTAACTATGGCTACACCTTC.

The V call is TRBV19, the J call TRBJ2-1; D unclear. From germline, CDR1 is LNHDA and CDR2 SQIVND (reference sequence). Trimming took off 7 bases at V and 7 bases at J, with 14 bases between the two ends. CDR3 length equals 13 residues. Here the CDR3 reads CASNRILGNEQFF. In DNA, the CDR3 is TGTGCCAGTAATCGTATCCTGGGGAATGAGCAGTTCTTC.

This chain connects TRBV6-1 to TRBJ1-6, with D perhaps TRBD1 (6 bases). The V end was cut by 11 bases, the J end by 14 bases, with 22 bases between. The CDR3 runs to 13 residues. Germline CDR1 reads MNHNS; CDR2 reads SASEGT. CDR3: CASSRGRETTLHF. CDR3 DNA sequence: TGTGCCTCCTCTCGGGGGCGCGAGACAACCCTCCACTTT.

The rearrangement links TRBV6-5 to TRBJ2-1; 9 bases are shared with TRBD1. CDR1 MNHEY and CDR2 SVGAGI come from the germline V gene. The V gene end was trimmed by 6 bases and the J gene end by 2 bases; junction bases not matched to a gene: 2. CDR3 length: 14 amino acids. CDR3 amino acids: CASRGQGPYNEQFF. CDR3 DNA: TGTGCCAGCAGGGGACAGGGTCCCTACAATGAGCAGTTCTTC.

Points on this clone: The sample carries other DNA sequences with the same CDR3. The chain couples TRBV19 to TRBJ1-5, with D maybe TRBD1 (5 bases). V lost 1 base and J 0 bases, leaving 7 bases between the germline ends. This CDR3 is 15 amino acids long. CDR1 is LNHDA and CDR2 is SQIVND in the germline V gene (reference sequence). CDR3 in amino acids: CASSIGQYSNQPQHF. CDR3 nucleotide sequence: TGTGCCAGTAGTATAGGACAGTATAGCAATCAGCCCCAGCATTTT.

This clone was counted once. The J gene is TRBJ2-3, the V gene TRBV6-4, with a tentative D call TRBD1 (5 bases). The CDR3 is 15 amino acids. V was pared by 4 bases and J by 0 bases, with 11 bases between. Germline V gives CDR1 MRHNA, CDR2 SNTAGT. CDR3 loop: CASSVDSISTDTQYF. The CDR3 nucleotides read TGTGCCAGCAGTGTAGACAGCATTAGCACAGATACGCAGTATTTT.

The chain recombines TRBV7-6 with TRBJ2-5, with TRBD2 as a possible D gene (6 bases). The CDR3 runs 16 residues. Per the germline V gene, CDR1 is SGHVS and CDR2 is FNYEAQ. Trimming cost V 4 bases and J 3 bases, with 18 bases left between them. DNA of the CDR3: TGTGCCAGCAGCTCAATACTGGGACTCGACGAAGAGACCCAGTACTTC. Translating gives CASSSILGLDEETQYF.

This sequence joins TRBV18 and TRBJ2-5; D assignment may be TRBD1 or TRBD2 (5 bases each). Germline V gene data show CDR1 as KGHSH and CDR2 as LQKENI. The germline V and J ends were trimmed by 7 bases and 5 bases, with 11 bases remaining between them. The CDR3 runs 12 residues. This CDR3 reads CASYRTWETQYF. CDR3 DNA sequence: TGTGCCAGCTACAGGACTTGGGAGACCCAGTACTTC.

J is TRBJ1-3 and V is TRBV7-2; 8 nucleotides align to TRBD1. This CDR3 has 16 amino acids. V dropped 4 bases and J dropped 2; count of bases not matched to a gene: 7. The germline CDR1 and CDR2 sequences are SGHTA and FQGNSA. The CDR3 nucleotides read TGTGCCAGCAGCTCCCCGGGACAGGCTGCTGGAAACACCATATATTTT. It is translated as CASSSPGQAAGNTIYF.

This chain links TRBV2 with TRBJ2-1, with TRBD1 matching over 7 bases. The V gene end was trimmed by 5 bases and the J gene end by 12 bases; junction bases not matched to a gene: 7. The CDR3 is 12 amino acids. The germline V gene encodes CDR1 SNHLY and CDR2 FYNNEI. The CDR3 region has the DNA TGTGCCAGCAGTTCCTACAGGGGTTGGCAGTTCTTC. This gives the protein CASSSYRGWQFF.

This rearrangement joins TRBV5-4 to TRBJ2-1; D is possibly TRBD1 or TRBD2 (6 bases each). The CDR3 has 14 residues. V was cut by 2 bases and J by 5 bases, with 11 bases left in between. The V gene's germline CDR1 is SGHNT and CDR2 YYREEE (reference sequence). The CDR3 is CASSLGGLNNEQFF. The CDR3 coding sequence is TGTGCCAGCAGCTTAGGGGGGCTGAACAATGAGCAGTTCTTC.

V and J are TRBV6-5 and TRBJ2-5, with 8 bases fitting TRBD2. CDR3 length: 14 amino acids. V gave up 4 bases and J gave up 9 bases; unmatched junction bases: 10. Germline V lookup: CDR1 MNHEY, CDR2 SVGAGI. This CDR3 reads CASSFSGRGGPQYF. CDR3 nucleotide sequence: TGTGCCAGCAGTTTTTCGGGTCGCGGGGGGCCCCAGTACTTC.